Shown below are 23 T cell receptor beta chains from a single sample sequenced in a study of vaccination and CD4 T cells after COVID-19. Sequenced with the Oncomine TCR Beta short-read assay was DNA taken from cultured CD4+ T cells. TCRdb fed the PCR reads into MiXCR, producing one record per CDR3 protein. The sample has 15,000 or so distinct CDR3 sequences, approximately 65% seen once; the top ten hold roughly 18%. Treatment reported: roughly 11-day PBMC culture with coronavirus spike peptide pools or control peptides (ViraFEST assay). The antigens of these receptors remain unknown. Sequencing input: CD4+ T cells from blood, cultured in vitro. The source is a human donor who had recovered from COVID-19.

Only one count was recorded for this clonotype. The chain couples TRBV7-8 to TRBJ1-5; D gene ambiguous. Trimming stripped 1 base from V and 0 bases from J, with 10 bases between. The germline V gene has CDR1 SGHVS and CDR2 FQNEAQ. CDR3 length equals 16 residues. The CDR3 DNA is TGTGCCAGCAGCTTAGACCCAGGAAATAGCAATCAGCCCCAGCATTTT. As protein: CASSLDPGNSNQPQHF.

The chain carries TRBV4-3 and TRBJ2-7, with a tentative D call TRBD1 (9 bases). Trimming removed 2 bases from V and 9 bases from J, with 23 bases in between. The CDR3 runs 16 residues. CDR1 is LGHNA and CDR2 is YSLEER in the germline V gene. CDR3: CASSQRQGVAGSGQYF. CDR3 sequence (DNA): TGCGCCAGCAGCCAACGACAGGGGGTAGCGGGAAGTGGGCAGTACTTC.

The rearrangement links TRBV19 to TRBJ2-1; TRBD2 matches at 8 bases. Germline values: CDR1 LNHDA, CDR2 SQIVND (reference sequence). This CDR3 is 15 amino acids long. V was clipped by 3 bases and J by 3 bases; unmatched bases: 4. The CDR3 sequence: CASSIAGRVYNEQFF. The CDR3 DNA sequence: TGTGCCAGTAGTATTGCCGGGAGGGTCTACAATGAGCAGTTCTTC.

V usage is TRBV7-2 and J usage is TRBJ2-2; a possible D gene is TRBD2 (6 bases). Germline V gives CDR1 SGHTA, CDR2 FQGNSA. Between the trimmed V and J ends, which lost 5 bases and 3 bases, there was a span of 19 bases. This CDR3 has 17 residues. CDR3 sequence (DNA): TGTGCCAGCAGCCAAGGACGGCGCGGGGCCCACACCGGGGAGCTGTTTTTT. Translation: CASSQGRRGAHTGELFF.

This clonotype is medium-sized within its sample. This chain connects TRBV11-3 to TRBJ2-2; a possible D gene is TRBD1 (6 bases). This CDR3 is 15 amino acids long. V lost 5 bases and J 4 bases, leaving 14 bases between the germline ends. Germline lookup yields CDR1 SGHNT and CDR2 YENEEA. The CDR3, as DNA: TGTGCCAGCAGCCCAGGGACACCTCCCACCGGGGAGCTGTTTTTT. Translated: CASSPGTPPTGELFF.

In this sample, this clonotype turned up a few times. The V gene is TRBV27, the J gene TRBJ1-1; 7 bases are a match to TRBD1. Germline V gives CDR1 MNHEY, CDR2 SMNVEV (reference sequence). With 2 bases clipped from V and 4 bases from J, the junction kept 7 bases outside the gene matches. This CDR3 contains 15 residues. CDR3 sequence: CASSLVAGGVTEAFF. The CDR3 DNA reads TGTGCCAGCAGTTTAGTGGCAGGGGGTGTCACTGAAGCTTTCTTT.

This sequence joins TRBV19 and TRBJ2-4, with 7 bases matching TRBD2. Per the germline V gene, CDR1 is LNHDA and CDR2 is SQIVND (reference sequence). Trimming removed 6 bases from V and 2 bases from J; junction bases left unmatched: 4. CDR3 length equals 14 residues. The CDR3 reads CASRASGSKNIQYF. The CDR3 nucleotides are TGTGCCAGTAGGGCTAGCGGATCCAAAAACATTCAGTACTTC.

The chain carries TRBV7-2 and TRBJ1-2; maybe TRBD1 (5 bases). V was clipped by 6 bases and J by 8 bases, with 16 bases between them. CDR1 SGHTA and CDR2 FQGNSA come from the germline V gene. The CDR3 runs 13 residues. CDR3 amino acids: CASSLPGTIGYTF. The DNA of the CDR3 is TGTGCCAGCAGTCTGCCGGGGACTATCGGCTACACCTTC. The full variable domain, its missing parts supplied by reference TRBV7-2 and TRBJ1-2, is GAGVSQSPSNKVTEKGKDVELRCDPISGHTALYWYRQSLGQGLEFLIYFQGNSAPDKSGLPSDRFSAERTGGSVSTLTIQRTQQEDSAVYLCASSLPGTIGYTFGSGTRLTVV.

V and J are TRBV5-5 and TRBJ1-6, with 7 bases that match TRBD1. Trimming at V came to 1 base and at J to 9 bases, leaving 7 bases not matched to a gene. CDR1 and CDR2 from the germline V gene are SGHKS and YYEKEE (reference sequence). The CDR3 covers 15 residues. The DNA of the CDR3 is TGTGCCAGCAGCTTGACAGGGGTCCCAAGTTCACCCCTCCACTTT. As protein: CASSLTGVPSSPLHF.

The gene calls are TRBV20-1 and TRBJ2-3; D unresolved. Looked up from germline, CDR1 is DFQATT and CDR2 is SNEGSKA (reference sequence). The CDR3 loop spans 13 amino acids. The CDR3 protein is CSVSGLRPDTQYF. The CDR3 DNA reads as TGCAGCGTGTCGGGTTTGCGTCCAGATACGCAGTATTTT.

The chain carries TRBV11-3 and TRBJ1-6, with D possibly matching TRBD1 (6 bases). Between the trimmed V and J ends, which lost 4 bases and 9 bases, there was a span of 13 bases. CDR1 and CDR2 from the germline V gene are SGHNT and YENEEA. This CDR3 contains 14 residues. The CDR3 DNA reads as TGTGCCAGCAGCTCCGGGACAATAGGTTCACCCCTCCACTTT. Amino acid sequence: CASSSGTIGSPLHF.

J is TRBJ2-2 and V is TRBV7-2; no definite D call. CDR3 length: 14 residues. Germline V gene lookup returns CDR1 SGHTA and CDR2 FQGNSA. Trimming stripped 5 bases from V and 7 bases from J, with 14 bases between. The CDR3 DNA reads as TGTGCCAGCAGCCCGGCGGCCGAAGTCGGGGAGCTGTTTTTT. Protein product: CASSPAAEVGELFF.

The gene calls are TRBV19 and TRBJ2-7, with 8 bases that match TRBD2. J lost 6 bases, V lost 4 bases, and 11 bases had no gene match. CDR3 length equals 15 residues. Germline V gives CDR1 LNHDA, CDR2 SQIVND (reference sequence). CDR3 sequence reads: CASSTGRAQTLEQYF. DNA for the CDR3: TGTGCCAGTAGTACCGGGAGGGCTCAAACCCTCGAGCAGTACTTC. The whole variable domain, remainder taken from reference TRBV19 and TRBJ2-7, is DGGITQSPKYLFRKEGQNVTLSCEQNLNHDAMYWYRQDPGQGLRLIYYSQIVNDFQKGDIAEGYSVSREKKESFPLTVTSAQKNPTAFYLCASSTGRAQTLEQYFGPGTRLTVT.

The chain employs TRBV7-2 and TRBJ1-2, with D tentatively TRBD1 (5 bases). In germline, CDR1 is SGHTA, CDR2 FQGNSA. The CDR3 has 16 residues. Trimming took off 5 bases at V and 2 bases at J, with 18 bases between the two ends. For the CDR3, the DNA is TGTGCCAGCAGCCAAGGTATAAGGGGAGGAAACTATGGCTACACCTTC. Its protein product is CASSQGIRGGNYGYTF.

V is TRBV7-8 and J is TRBJ2-7; D unresolved. CDR3 length equals 16 residues. V lost 0 bases and J 2 bases, leaving 14 bases between the germline ends. Germline V CDR1 and CDR2: SGHVS, FQNEAQ. CDR3 sequence reads: CASSLASLASTYEQYF. As DNA, the CDR3 is TGTGCCAGCAGCTTAGCGTCCTTGGCGAGCACCTACGAGCAGTACTTC. Together with reference TRBV7-8 and TRBJ2-7, the CDR3 gives the full variable domain: GAGVSQSPRYKVAKRGQDVALRCDPISGHVSLFWYQQALGQGPEFLTYFQNEAQLDKSGLPSDRFFAERPEGSVSTLKIQRTQQEDSAVYLCASSLASLASTYEQYFGPGTRLTVT.

The chain links TRBV12-3 or TRBV12-4 to TRBJ2-7; TRBD2 might be the D (5 bases). Trimming took 5 bases from V and 3 from J, leaving 5 bases between them. The CDR3 totals 11 residues. The CDR3 DNA reads as TGTGCCAGCAGTCGGGACTACGAGCAGTACTTC. Protein product: CASSRDYEQYF.

This clonotype was seen a few times. The rearrangement joins TRBV19 to TRBJ1-2; 8 bases align to TRBD1. The CDR3 has 14 residues. V trimming: 6 bases; J trimming: 3 bases; junction bases outside the gene matches: 6. Germline V CDR1 and CDR2: LNHDA, SQIVND (reference sequence). In DNA, the CDR3 is TGTGCCAGTAGGGCGACAGGGGACTACTATGGCTACACCTTC. As protein: CASRATGDYYGYTF.

The gene calls are TRBV18 and TRBJ1-3; the D is unclear. Trimming left V 3 bases short and J 5 bases short, with 11 bases between. This CDR3 is 14 amino acids long. Germline values: CDR1 KGHSH, CDR2 LQKENI. The CDR3 DNA is TGTGCCAGCTCACCTACCGACGGAAGAAACACCATATATTTT. Amino acids: CASSPTDGRNTIYF.

The chain uses TRBV4-1 and TRBJ1-5; D unclear. CDR3 length equals 15 residues. Germline-derived CDR1 and CDR2 are MGHRA and YSYEKL. Trimming removed 1 base at V and 5 bases at J, with 12 bases between. The CDR3 region has the DNA TGCGCCAGCAGCCAAGGAGGGTTTGGAGATCAGCCCCAGCATTTT. It yields the protein CASSQGGFGDQPQHF.

The rearrangement links TRBV23-1 to TRBJ1-6; no reliable D call. TRBV23-1 is an ORF, and what it does is uncertain. V lost 0 bases to trimming and J lost 9 bases, with 6 bases between them. The CDR3 consists of 13 residues. The CDR3 DNA reads as TGCGCCAGCAGTCAATCCGAGTTTTCACCCCTCCACTTT. It yields the protein CASSQSEFSPLHF.

This clonotype has only a few counts. The rearrangement links TRBV7-2 to TRBJ2-2; unclear D gene. CDR1 is SGHTA and CDR2 is FQGNSA in the germline V gene. V was clipped by 3 bases and J by 7 bases, with 9 bases between them. CDR3 length: 13 amino acids. For the CDR3, the DNA is TGTGCCAGCAGCTTTCTCGAGGTCGGGGAGCTGTTTTTT. Encoded protein: CASSFLEVGELFF.

The chain joins TRBV20-1 to TRBJ1-2; possible D gene TRBD1, 5 bases. CDR1 and CDR2 (germline): DFQATT, SNEGSKA (reference sequence). Trimming cost V 3 bases and J 2 bases, with 16 bases left between them. The CDR3 totals 15 residues. In DNA form, the CDR3 reads TGCAGTGCTAGGATTACTAGGGGCCTCAACTATGGCTACACCTTC. Its protein product is CSARITRGLNYGYTF.

The chain is built from TRBV28 and TRBJ1-2; D remains ambiguous. This CDR3 has 17 amino acids. From germline, CDR1 is MDHEN and CDR2 SYDVKM. Trimming shortened V by 3 bases and J by 3 bases, and 20 bases separated the two germline ends. As DNA, the CDR3 is TGTGCCAGCAGTTTGGTTTTAAGACCGATGGAGTACTATGGCTACACCTTC. As protein: CASSLVLRPMEYYGYTF.